These 12 T cell receptor beta chains were sequenced from one sample in a study of regulatory T cells in long-lasting Graves disease. Described time point: persistent/refractory GD, antithyroid drugs over 5 years with positive TRAb. Isolated PBMC RNA provided the starting material for the TCR library. Arm-PCR with iRepertoire HTBI primers amplified the CDR3 regions for these TCR beta libraries. In TCRdb, the multiplex PCR reads were re-called with MiXCR into one record per CDR3 protein. The sample lists 650,000 to 850,000 distinct CDR3 sequences, roughly 30% occurring once. The sample was peripheral blood mononuclear cells (PBMCs), taken when the disease was refractory, from a patient treated with antithyroid drugs. These receptors were collected from a female donor with Graves disease.

This clonotype turned up a few times. This rearrangement joins TRBV5-1 to TRBJ1-2, with TRBD1 matching 8 bases. CDR3 length equals 15 residues. Trimming took 0 bases from V and 2 from J; bases not matched to a gene: 3. CDR1 is SGHRS and CDR2 is YFSETQ in the germline V gene. The CDR3 reads CASSLDRDRNYGYTF. CDR3 bases: TGCGCCAGCAGCTTGGACAGGGACAGGAACTATGGCTACACCTTC.

This clonotype has a handful of counts. CDR3 nucleotide sequence: TGTGCCAGCACCTTAGATCGTCTTGAAGCTTTCTTT. Amino acids: CASTLDRLEAFF. The V and J genes are TRBV6-1 and TRBJ1-1; no reliable D call. Per germline, CDR1 MNHNS and CDR2 SASEGT. CDR3 length: 12 residues. The ends were cut back, 7 bases at V and 7 bases at J, with 13 bases in the middle.

On this clonotype: At one end the junction does not follow the germline gene, possibly because of a read error. CDR3 in amino acids: CAGSLSNRGDITF. The DNA of the CDR3 is TGTGCCGGCAGCTTAAGCAACAGGGGAGACATCACCTTC. This chain joins TRBV7-9 and TRBJ1-2; TRBD1 matches at 7 bases. Germline assignment: CDR1 SEHNR and CDR2 FQNEAQ (reference sequence). This CDR3 contains 13 residues.

This clonotype turned up a few times. V and J are TRBV6-1 and TRBJ1-2, with D perhaps matching TRBD1 (6 bases). The V and J ends lost 8 bases and 3 bases respectively, with 22 bases between them. CDR3 length: 16 residues. The germline CDR1 and CDR2 sequences are MNHNS and SASEGT. CDR3 coding DNA: TGTGCCAGCGGGGAACACAGGGAAAGGTATTACTATGGCTACACCTTC. Translating it yields CASGEHRERYYYGYTF.

This clonotype was counted only a few times. The chain links TRBV10-1 to TRBJ2-2, with D uncertain. Looked up from germline, CDR1 is WNHNN and CDR2 is SYGVQD (reference sequence). Trimming stripped 10 bases from V and 4 bases from J, with 16 bases between. There are 14 residues in the CDR3. The CDR3 loop reads CATAQDPSTGELFF. For the CDR3, the DNA is TGCGCCACCGCCCAGGACCCGAGCACCGGGGAGCTGTTTTTT.

The chain carries TRBV6-5 and TRBJ1-3; D gene ambiguous. This CDR3 spans 17 amino acids. V was shortened by 2 bases and J by 0 bases, with 14 bases between the two germline ends. The V gene's germline CDR1 is MNHEY and CDR2 SVGAGI. The CDR3 here is CASSYGGGRSSGNTIYF. CDR3 nucleotides: TGTGCCAGCAGTTACGGAGGTGGCAGGAGCTCTGGAAACACCATATATTTT.

This clonotype was observed a single time. The chain is built from TRBV15 and TRBJ2-7; D remains ambiguous. Trimming cost V 0 bases and J 6 bases, with 6 bases left between them. Germline V CDR1 and CDR2: LNHNV, YYDKDF (reference sequence). This CDR3 is built from 12 residues. This CDR3 is CATSRDSVEQYF. The CDR3 nucleotides are TGTGCCACCAGCAGAGATTCAGTCGAGCAGTACTTC. Combining the CDR3 with reference TRBV15 and TRBJ2-7 gives the whole variable domain DAMVIQNPRYQVTQFGKPVTLSCSQTLNHNVMYWYQQKSSQAPKLLFHYYDKDFNNEADTPDNFQSRRPNTSFCFLDIRSPGLGDTAMYLCATSRDSVEQYFGPGTRLTVT.

This chain joins TRBV3-1 and TRBJ1-6, with D unclear. CDR3 length: 18 amino acids. The V end lost 0 bases, the J end lost 0 bases, and 12 bases lay between the germline ends. Germline assignment: CDR1 LGHDT and CDR2 YNNKEL (reference sequence). CDR3 amino acids: CASSQDGAPSSYNSPLHF. CDR3 DNA sequence: TGTGCCAGCAGCCAAGATGGCGCACCTAGCTCCTATAATTCACCCCTCCACTTT.

In this sample, this clonotype turned up a few times. This chain connects TRBV6-1 to TRBJ1-4; no firm D call. The CDR3 covers 13 residues. Trimming shortened V by 6 bases and J by 8 bases, and 13 bases separated the two germline ends. CDR1 MNHNS and CDR2 SASEGT come from the germline V gene. This CDR3 reads CASSLNTGEKLFF. DNA for the CDR3: TGTGCCAGCAGCCTTAATACCGGGGAAAAACTGTTTTTT.

The rearrangement links TRBV29-1 to TRBJ2-7; D ambiguous. The CDR3 has 11 residues. The germline V and J ends were trimmed by 7 bases and 0 bases, with 7 bases remaining between them. The germline gives CDR1 SQVTM, CDR2 ANQGSEA. CDR3 region: CSAFVSYEQYF. CDR3 nucleotides: TGCAGCGCCTTCGTCTCCTACGAGCAGTACTTC.

Ten or more counts support this clonotype. The chain is built from TRBV28 and TRBJ1-5, with D hard to call. The CDR3 extends over 16 amino acids. V gave up 2 bases and J gave up 0 bases, with 11 bases separating them. Per germline, CDR1 MDHEN and CDR2 SYDVKM. This CDR3 is CASSLRIGSSNQPQHF. CDR3 coding DNA: TGTGCCAGCAGTTTAAGGATCGGGAGTAGCAATCAGCCCCAGCATTTT. The whole variable domain, remainder taken from reference TRBV28 and TRBJ1-5, is DVKVTQSSRYLVKRTGEKVFLECVQDMDHENMFWYRQDPGLGLRLIYFSYDVKMKEKGDIPEGYSVSREKKERFSLILESASTNQTSMYLCASSLRIGSSNQPQHFGDGTRLSIL.

This clonotype was seen a few times. CDR3 amino acids: CASKIQGGWSNQPQHF. CDR3 coding DNA: TGTGCCAGCAAGATACAGGGGGGGTGGTCCAATCAGCCCCAGCATTTT. V usage is TRBV6-1 and J usage is TRBJ1-5; 8 bases match TRBD1. J was trimmed by 3 bases and V by 7 bases; bases with no gene match: 11. The germline CDR1 and CDR2 sequences are MNHNS and SASEGT. The CDR3 has 16 amino acids.